This T cell receptor beta chain was captured by sequencing in a study of blood T cell repertoires in COVID-19 (TCRdb year 2020). For context, the study as a whole: Samples covering the acute and convalescent phases of COVID-19 were provided by collaborators in the United States, Italy and Spain. Sample metadata almost always included a de-identified subject ID, COVID-19 status, age in years and sex. Subjects who had been exposed to COVID-19, were actively infected with it, or had recovered from it provided the deeply sampled blood TCRbeta repertoires that made up the dataset. The repertoires were released in a freely available public database meant as a resource for research on the immune response to SARS-CoV-2. Samples came from the ongoing ImmuneRACE study (first 160 participants) plus 1,254 subjects from 6 global collaborators. The material from the prospective study consisted of cDNA or gDNA derived from T cells, B-cell-depleted T cells, or PBMCs. Where available, HLA class I and class II types were taken from metadata supplied by the sample provider and were not determined by assay-based typing.

Worth noting for this clone: Its antigen is unknown. The input lacks base qualities; no much larger clone sits a single base away.

The investigation overall reported the following: The amount of clinical and demographic metadata varied by source and participant and was provided uncurated.

Samples from volunteer blood donors who had recovered from COVID-19 were contributed by a second Seattle source. The collaborating institutions used their own protocols to collect whole blood in K2EDTA tubes. For TCRbeta analysis, collaborators shipped samples in one of three forms: frozen whole blood, isolated PBMCs, or DNA extracted from either of those sample types. The CDR3 measures 15 amino acids from cysteine to phenylalanine. The kept DNA is CDR3 alone, 45 bases in frame from the first base. CDR1 SGHTA and CDR2 FQGNSA are derived from the germline V gene. A distance of 19 bases separates the germline ends of V and J, which lose 5 bases and 6 bases respectively. TCRbeta CDR3 regions were amplified from genomic DNA using the immunoSEQ Assay, a bias-controlled multiplex PCR. In the source study's methods: The number of nucleated cells in each sample was estimated by amplification of reference gene primers within the assay. To quantify the absolute abundance of each unique TCRbeta CDR3 rearrangement, sequence reads were collapsed and filtered. For each sample, productive Simpson clonality was calculated as the square root of Simpson's diversity index over productive rearrangements. Held by TCRdb, this immuneACCESS table contains in-frame sequences only and omits some clones. Under half of the omission traces to an unresolved V gene where checked; the cause of the rest is unknown. V, J and clone size are those of that table, while D and trimming were read from the DNA. The sample table records about 300,000 clones; approximately 88% of these occur just once. The top ten clonotypes cover approximately 7% of the sample.

The TCR originated in a woman aged 25 to 39 who had recovered from COVID-19. This chain is built from TRBV7-2 and TRBJ1-2; a tentative D match to TRBD1 spans 5 bases. Material: peripheral blood. The CDR3 loop reads CASSLSAGRGNGYTF. The bases are TGTGCCAGCAGCCTTTCCGCAGGGAGGGGTAATGGCTACACCTTC. When the CDR3 is completed using the reference TRBV7-2 and TRBJ1-2 genes on either side, the full variable domain is GAGVSQSPSNKVTEKGKDVELRCDPISGHTALYWYRQSLGQGLEFLIYFQGNSAPDKSGLPSDRFSAERTGGSVSTLTIQRTQQEDSAVYLCASSLSAGRGNGYTFGSGTRLTVV.